The 11 T cell receptor beta chains below were found in one sample sequenced in a study of shared clonotypes between healthy human individuals. Measured with immunoSEQ multiplex PCR; TCRdb has only the in-frame clones, and not every one. This table has around 2.5 million clones, 80% to 95% appearing once. Sequencing used naive CD4+ T cells from PBMCs. Subset here: CD45RA+ positively selected. The receptors were gathered from a man aged 18-30 years in good health. Some clones in this sample may be carry-over from other donors' samples.

V gene TRBV5-1 combines with J gene TRBJ2-1; 9 bases map to TRBD1. The J segment lost 6 bases and the V segment lost 3 bases, leaving 10 bases of the junction unmatched. Looked up from germline, CDR1 is SGHRS and CDR2 is YFSETQ. The length of the CDR3 is 16 residues. This CDR3 reads CASSSQGARLANEQFF. The CDR3 coding sequence is TGCGCCAGCAGCTCACAGGGGGCGCGGTTAGCCAATGAGCAGTTCTTC.

The chain is built from TRBV6-6 and TRBJ1-3, with 7 bases that match TRBD1. The CDR3 has 15 amino acids. Germline CDR1 reads MNHNY; CDR2 reads SVGAGI (reference sequence). V shed 4 bases, J shed 3 bases, and the junction held 6 bases outside the gene matches. The CDR3 nucleotides are TGTGCCAGCAGTTTTCCCTGGACAGGTGGAAACACCATATATTTT. This sequence encodes CASSFPWTGGNTIYF.

In nucleotides, the CDR3 is TGTGCCAGCAGTAATCGGGGAGTTGGGGGAAACATTCAGTACTTC. Translation gives CASSNRGVGGNIQYF. The rearrangement uses TRBV6-5 and TRBJ2-4; D may correspond to TRBD1 or TRBD2 (5 bases each). The germline V gene encodes CDR1 MNHEY and CDR2 SVGAGI. The germline V and J ends were trimmed by 5 bases and 6 bases, with 17 bases remaining between them. CDR3 length equals 15 residues.

The chain recombines TRBV28 with TRBJ1-1; 7 bases align to TRBD1. Unmatched junction bases numbered 9, after V lost 6 bases and J lost 2 bases. Germline CDR1 reads MDHEN; CDR2 reads SYDVKM. The CDR3 runs to 15 residues. The CDR3 DNA reads as TGTGCCAGCAGCCTCTGGGACAGAATAAACACTGAAGCTTTCTTT. Its protein is CASSLWDRINTEAFF.

Only a few counts were recorded for this clone. The chain has TRBV4-2 and TRBJ1-4; tentatively, D is TRBD1 (5 bases). With 0 bases removed from V and 11 bases from J, the gap between germline ends came to 10 bases. Germline V gene sequence: CDR1 LGHNA, CDR2 YNFKEQ. This CDR3 spans 13 amino acids. Here the CDR3 DNA reads TGTGCCAGCAGCCAAGAGCCCCAGGGCAAACTGTTTTTT. Its protein is CASSQEPQGKLFF.

V is TRBV5-4 and J is TRBJ1-2; D remains ambiguous. Germline-derived CDR1 and CDR2 are SGHNT and YYREEE (reference sequence). CDR3 length: 14 amino acids. V shed 2 bases and J shed 7 bases, with 15 bases lying between them. The CDR3 sequence: CASSFSSGMAGYTF. The CDR3 bases are TGTGCCAGCAGCTTCTCATCCGGTATGGCTGGCTACACCTTC.

The V gene is TRBV5-1, the J gene TRBJ1-4; no clear D. Trimming shortened V by 6 bases and J by 8 bases, and 20 bases separated the two germline ends. Germline V gives CDR1 SGHRS, CDR2 YFSETQ. The CDR3 is 15 residues long. The CDR3 is CASTSDGHGNEKLFF. In nucleotides, the CDR3 is TGCGCCAGCACCTCCGACGGTCACGGAAACGAAAAACTGTTTTTT.

J is TRBJ1-1 and V is TRBV10-3, with 7 bases that match TRBD1. The ends lost 0 bases at V and 10 bases at J; junction bases unmatched: 5. The CDR3 runs to 13 residues. Germline lookup yields CDR1 ENHRY and CDR2 SYGVKD. The CDR3 loop reads CAISESTGQRAFF. The CDR3 region has the DNA TGTGCCATCAGTGAGTCTACGGGACAGAGAGCTTTCTTT.

The chain employs TRBV2 and TRBJ2-5, with D possibly matching TRBD2 (6 bases). Germline CDR1 reads SNHLY; CDR2 reads FYNNEI. The CDR3 covers 14 residues. Deletions cut 8 bases from V and 0 bases from J, with 13 bases between. CDR3 sequence: CASVRERNQETQYF. As DNA, the CDR3 is TGTGCCAGCGTCCGGGAGCGGAACCAAGAGACCCAGTACTTC.

This chain uses TRBV7-8 with TRBJ1-5; the D gene is possibly TRBD1 (5 bases). V was trimmed by 1 base and J by 0 bases, leaving 10 bases between them. Germline V CDR1 and CDR2: SGHVS, FQNEAQ. CDR3 length: 16 residues. Here the CDR3 reads CASSLGVGVSNQPQHF. The DNA for the CDR3 is TGTGCCAGCAGCTTAGGGGTGGGGGTTAGCAATCAGCCCCAGCATTTT. Combining the CDR3 with reference TRBV7-8 and TRBJ1-5 gives the whole variable domain GAGVSQSPRYKVAKRGQDVALRCDPISGHVSLFWYQQALGQGPEFLTYFQNEAQLDKSGLPSDRFFAERPEGSVSTLKIQRTQQEDSAVYLCASSLGVGVSNQPQHFGDGTRLSIL.

This clone has a handful of counts. The V and J genes are TRBV7-9 and TRBJ1-4, with D possibly TRBD1 on 5 matching bases. The CDR3 contains 14 residues. Germline lookup yields CDR1 SEHNR and CDR2 FQNEAQ (reference sequence). V gave up 0 bases and J gave up 7 bases, with 9 bases separating them. The CDR3 loop reads CASSLAQGGEKLFF. The DNA for the CDR3 is TGTGCCAGCAGCTTAGCGCAGGGAGGTGAAAAACTGTTTTTT. The full variable domain, rest sourced from reference TRBV7-9 and TRBJ1-4, is DTGVSQNPRHKITKRGQNVTFRCDPISEHNRLYWYRQTLGQGPEFLTYFQNEAQLEKSRLLSDRFSAERPKGSFSTLEIQRTEQGDSAMYLCASSLAQGGEKLFFGSGTQLSVL.